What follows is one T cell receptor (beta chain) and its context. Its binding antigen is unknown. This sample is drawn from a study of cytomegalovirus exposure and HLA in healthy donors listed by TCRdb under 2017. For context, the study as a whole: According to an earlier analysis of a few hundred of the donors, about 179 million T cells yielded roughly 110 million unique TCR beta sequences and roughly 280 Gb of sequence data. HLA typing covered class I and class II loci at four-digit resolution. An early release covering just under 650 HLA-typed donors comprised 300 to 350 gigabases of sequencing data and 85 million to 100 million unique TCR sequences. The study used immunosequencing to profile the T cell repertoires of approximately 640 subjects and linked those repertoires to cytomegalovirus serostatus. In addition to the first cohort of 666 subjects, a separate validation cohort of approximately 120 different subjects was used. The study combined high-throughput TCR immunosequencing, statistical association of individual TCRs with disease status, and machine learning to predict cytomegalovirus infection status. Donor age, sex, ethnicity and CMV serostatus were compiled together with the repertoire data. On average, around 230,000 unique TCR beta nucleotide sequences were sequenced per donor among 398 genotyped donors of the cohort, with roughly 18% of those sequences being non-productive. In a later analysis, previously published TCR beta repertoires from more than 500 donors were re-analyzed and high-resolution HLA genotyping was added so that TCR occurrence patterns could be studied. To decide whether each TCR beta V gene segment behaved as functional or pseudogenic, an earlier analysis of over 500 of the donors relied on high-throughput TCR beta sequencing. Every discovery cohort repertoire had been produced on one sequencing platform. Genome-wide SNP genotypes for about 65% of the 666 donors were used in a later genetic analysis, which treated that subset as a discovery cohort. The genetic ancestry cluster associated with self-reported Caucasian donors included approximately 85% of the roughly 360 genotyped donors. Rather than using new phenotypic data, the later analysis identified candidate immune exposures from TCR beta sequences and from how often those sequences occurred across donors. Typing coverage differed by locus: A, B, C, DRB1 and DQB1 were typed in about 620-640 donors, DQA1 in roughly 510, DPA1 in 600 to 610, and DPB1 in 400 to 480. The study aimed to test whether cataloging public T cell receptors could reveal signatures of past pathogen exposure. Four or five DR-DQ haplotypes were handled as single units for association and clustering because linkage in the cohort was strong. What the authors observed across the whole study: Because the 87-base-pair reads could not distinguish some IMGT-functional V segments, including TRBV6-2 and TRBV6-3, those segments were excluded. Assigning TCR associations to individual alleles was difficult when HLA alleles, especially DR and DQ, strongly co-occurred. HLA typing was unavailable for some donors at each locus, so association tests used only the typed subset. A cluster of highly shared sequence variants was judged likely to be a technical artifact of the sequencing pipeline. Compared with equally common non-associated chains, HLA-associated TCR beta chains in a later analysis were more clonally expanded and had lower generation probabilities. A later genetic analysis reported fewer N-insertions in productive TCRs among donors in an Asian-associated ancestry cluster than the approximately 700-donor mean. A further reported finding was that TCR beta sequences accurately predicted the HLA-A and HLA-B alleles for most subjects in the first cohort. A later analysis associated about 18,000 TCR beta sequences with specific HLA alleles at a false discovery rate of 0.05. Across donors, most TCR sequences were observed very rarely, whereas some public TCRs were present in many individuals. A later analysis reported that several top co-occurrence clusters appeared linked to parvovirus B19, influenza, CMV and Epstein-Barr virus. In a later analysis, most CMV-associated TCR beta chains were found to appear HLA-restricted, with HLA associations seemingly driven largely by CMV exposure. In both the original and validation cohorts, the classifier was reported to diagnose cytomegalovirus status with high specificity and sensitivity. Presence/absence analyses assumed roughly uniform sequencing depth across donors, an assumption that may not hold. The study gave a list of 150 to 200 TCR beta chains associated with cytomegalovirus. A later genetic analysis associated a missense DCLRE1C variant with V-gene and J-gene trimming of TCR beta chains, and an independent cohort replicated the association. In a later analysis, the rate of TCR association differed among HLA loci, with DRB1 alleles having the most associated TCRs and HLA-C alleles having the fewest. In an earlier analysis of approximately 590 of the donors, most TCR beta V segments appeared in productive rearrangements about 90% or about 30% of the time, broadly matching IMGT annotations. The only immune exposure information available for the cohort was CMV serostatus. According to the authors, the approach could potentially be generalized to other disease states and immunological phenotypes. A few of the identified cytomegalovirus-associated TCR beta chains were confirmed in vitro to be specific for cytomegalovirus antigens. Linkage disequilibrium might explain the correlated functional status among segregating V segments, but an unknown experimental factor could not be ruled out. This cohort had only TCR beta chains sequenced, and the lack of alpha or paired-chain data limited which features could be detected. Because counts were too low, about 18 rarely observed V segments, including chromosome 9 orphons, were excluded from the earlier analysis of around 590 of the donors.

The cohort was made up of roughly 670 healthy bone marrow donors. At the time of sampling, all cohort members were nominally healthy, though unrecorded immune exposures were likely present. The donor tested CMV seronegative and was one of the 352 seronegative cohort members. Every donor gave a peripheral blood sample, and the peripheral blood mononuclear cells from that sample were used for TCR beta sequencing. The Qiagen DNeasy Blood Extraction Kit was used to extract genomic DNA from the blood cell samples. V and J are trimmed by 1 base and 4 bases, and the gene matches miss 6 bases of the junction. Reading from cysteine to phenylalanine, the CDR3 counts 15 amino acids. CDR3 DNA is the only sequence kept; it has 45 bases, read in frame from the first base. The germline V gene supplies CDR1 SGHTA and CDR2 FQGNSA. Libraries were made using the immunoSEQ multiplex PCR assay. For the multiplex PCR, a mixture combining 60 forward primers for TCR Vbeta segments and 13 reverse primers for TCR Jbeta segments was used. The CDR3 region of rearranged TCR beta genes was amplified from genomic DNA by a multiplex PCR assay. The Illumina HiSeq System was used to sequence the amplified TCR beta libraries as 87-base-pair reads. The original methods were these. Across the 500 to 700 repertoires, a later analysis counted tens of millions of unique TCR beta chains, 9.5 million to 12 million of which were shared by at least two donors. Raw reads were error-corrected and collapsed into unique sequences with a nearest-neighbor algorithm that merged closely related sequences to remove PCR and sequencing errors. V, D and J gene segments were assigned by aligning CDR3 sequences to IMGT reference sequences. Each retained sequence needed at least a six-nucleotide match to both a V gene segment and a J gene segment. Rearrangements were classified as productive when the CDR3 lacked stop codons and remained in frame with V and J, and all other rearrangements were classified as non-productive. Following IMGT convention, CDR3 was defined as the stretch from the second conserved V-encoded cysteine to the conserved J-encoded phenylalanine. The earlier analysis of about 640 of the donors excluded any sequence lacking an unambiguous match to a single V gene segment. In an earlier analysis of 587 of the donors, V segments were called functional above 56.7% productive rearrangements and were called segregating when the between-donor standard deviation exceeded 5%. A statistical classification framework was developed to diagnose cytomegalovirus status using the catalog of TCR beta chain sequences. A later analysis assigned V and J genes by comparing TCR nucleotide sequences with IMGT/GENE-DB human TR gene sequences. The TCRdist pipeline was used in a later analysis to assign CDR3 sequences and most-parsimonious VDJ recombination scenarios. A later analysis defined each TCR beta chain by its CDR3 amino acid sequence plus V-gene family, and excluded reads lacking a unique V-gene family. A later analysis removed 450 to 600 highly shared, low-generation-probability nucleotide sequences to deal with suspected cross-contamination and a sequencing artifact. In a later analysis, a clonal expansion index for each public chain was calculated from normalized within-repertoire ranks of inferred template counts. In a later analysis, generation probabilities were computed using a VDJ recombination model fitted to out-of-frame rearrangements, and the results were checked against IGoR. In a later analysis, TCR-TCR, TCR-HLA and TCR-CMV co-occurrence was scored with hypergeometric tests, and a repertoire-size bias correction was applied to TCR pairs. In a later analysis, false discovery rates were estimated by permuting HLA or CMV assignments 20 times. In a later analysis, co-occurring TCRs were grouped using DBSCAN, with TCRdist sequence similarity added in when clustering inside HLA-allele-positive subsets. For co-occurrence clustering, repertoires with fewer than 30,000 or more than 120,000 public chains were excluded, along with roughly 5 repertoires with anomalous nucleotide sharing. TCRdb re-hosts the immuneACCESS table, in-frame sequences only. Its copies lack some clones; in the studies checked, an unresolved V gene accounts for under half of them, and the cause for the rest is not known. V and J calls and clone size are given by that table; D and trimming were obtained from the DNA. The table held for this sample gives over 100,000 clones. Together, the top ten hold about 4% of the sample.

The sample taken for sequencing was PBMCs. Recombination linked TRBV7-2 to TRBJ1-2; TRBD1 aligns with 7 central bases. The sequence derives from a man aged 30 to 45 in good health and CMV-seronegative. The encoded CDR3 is CASSLGSGTVYGYTF. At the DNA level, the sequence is TGTGCCAGCAGCTTAGGATCCGGGACAGTCTATGGCTACACCTTC.